This record covers a single T cell receptor (beta chain). No antigen is known for it. The CDR3 consists of 15 residues. CDR1 and CDR2 (germline): MGHRA, YSYEKL. V was pared by 1 base and J by 6 bases, with 15 bases between. This entry comes from a study of cytomegalovirus exposure and HLA in healthy donors. Repertoires were generated with immunoSEQ multiplex PCR, while TCRdb's copy carries only in-frame clones and drops some. The top ten clones hold over 1% of a sample with about 330,000 clones, approximately 86% of them seen once. Study observations and caveats: Three chains linked to CMV were shown in vitro to be specific for CMV antigens. The authors listed approximately 150 TCR beta chains as cytomegalovirus-associated.

This clonotype originated in a woman in her twenties or thirties in good health and CMV-seropositive. The J gene is TRBJ1-2, the V gene TRBV4-1; D remains unclear. The sequencing sample was made of PBMCs. The CDR3 sequence: CASSQVGSRTDGYTF. CDR3 DNA: TGCGCCAGCAGCCAAGTTGGAAGTAGGACGGATGGCTACACCTTC.